The rows below give T cell receptor beta chains drawn from one sample of a study of cytomegalovirus exposure and HLA in healthy donors. TCRdb's table, derived via immunoSEQ multiplex PCR, lists solely in-frame clones and lacks some. The table shows approximately 100,000 clones, with approximately 81% occurring only once. The sequenced sample was PBMCs. Receptors originate from a woman between 40 and 55 years old in good health and CMV-seropositive. The CDR3 runs from the conserved cysteine through the conserved F or W. A D gene is named only where the DNA matches it firmly. The size of a clone is reported for some rows only, either as once, few or many, or as a class for expanded clones.

j_call	d_call	v_call	clone_size	cdr3_aa	cdr3_nt
TRBJ2-7	-	TRBV6-9	-	CAGGYDGSYEQYF	TGTGCCGGGGGGTACGACGGATCCTACGAGCAGTACTTC
TRBJ2-1	-	TRBV5-6	-	CASSRGGVEQFF	TGTGCCAGCAGCCGAGGCGGGGTTGAGCAGTTCTTC
TRBJ1-3	-	TRBV6-1	-	CASSEGGRNTIYF	TGTGCCAGCAGTGAGGGGGGAAGAAACACCATATATTTT
TRBJ2-1	TRBD2	TRBV5-1	-	CASSLTGGQYNEQFF	TGCGCCAGCAGCCTGACGGGAGGACAATACAATGAGCAGTTCTTC
TRBJ1-4	-	TRBV18	-	CASSPGQVNEKLFF	TGTGCCAGCTCACCAGGGCAGGTTAATGAAAAACTGTTTTTT
TRBJ2-1	-	TRBV10-1	-	CASSDGAAVPNEQFF	TGCGCCAGCAGTGATGGGGCGGCCGTGCCGAATGAGCAGTTCTTC
TRBJ2-7	-	TRBV4-2	few	CASSQGSSRGTYEQYF	TGTGCCAGCAGCCAAGGGTCCTCGCGGGGAACCTACGAGCAGTACTTC
TRBJ2-3	-	TRBV19	few	CASSSQSTDTQYF	TGTGCCAGTAGTTCTCAGAGCACAGATACGCAGTATTTT
TRBJ2-3	TRBD2	TRBV5-1	-	CASSSSILAGDTQYF	TGCGCCAGCAGCTCCTCTATTCTAGCGGGAGATACGCAGTATTTT
TRBJ2-1	TRBD2	TRBV9	-	CASSVTSGSGTYNEQFF	TGTGCCAGCAGCGTGACTAGCGGGAGCGGAACCTACAATGAGCAGTTCTTC
TRBJ1-3	-	TRBV5-5	-	CASSLIAGKAGNTIYF	TGTGCCAGCAGCTTGATTGCAGGGAAGGCTGGAAACACCATATATTTT
TRBJ2-2	TRBD2	TRBV7-3	medium-sized	CASSLNPGGLAGDAGELFF	TGTGCCAGCAGCTTAAATCCCGGCGGACTAGCGGGAGACGCCGGGGAGCTGTTTTTT
TRBJ2-7	-	TRBV21-1	-	CASSKLKEGSRGYEQYF	TGTGCCAGCAGCAAATTGAAGGAGGGATCCCGGGGCTACGAGCAGTACTTC
TRBJ2-3	-	TRBV6-1	-	CASSEAWRGTDTQYF	TGTGCCAGCAGTGAAGCATGGCGGGGCACAGATACGCAGTATTTT
TRBJ2-7	TRBD1	TRBV6-4	-	CASSDSPGQGIAEQYF	TGTGCCAGCAGTGACTCTCCGGGACAGGGGATAGCGGAGCAGTACTTC
TRBJ2-5	-	TRBV6-1	-	CASRMTHLDGTQYF	TGTGCCAGCAGGATGACACATCTCGACGGGACCCAGTACTTC
TRBJ2-2	-	TRBV4-1	-	CASSQETGRHGELFF	TGCGCCAGCAGCCAAGAGACAGGGAGGCACGGGGAGCTGTTTTTT
TRBJ2-7	-	TRBV7-9	once	CASSFMGGLAYEQYF	TGTGCCAGCAGCTTCATGGGGGGGCTCGCCTACGAGCAGTACTTC
TRBJ1-2	-	TRBV2	few	CASSPLTGGRHIYGYTF	TGTGCCAGCAGTCCCCTGACAGGTGGGCGGCATATTTATGGCTACACCTTC
TRBJ1-5	-	TRBV19	-	CASTDDRRNQPQHF	TGTGCCAGCACCGACGACAGGCGCAATCAGCCCCAGCATTTT
TRBJ2-5	TRBD1	TRBV6-6	-	CASSYSGTGEGETQYF	TGTGCCAGCAGTTACTCTGGGACAGGGGAAGGGGAGACCCAGTACTTC
TRBJ2-7	-	TRBV14	-	CASTQGGAGEQYF	TGTGCCAGCACCCAAGGGGGAGCCGGCGAGCAGTACTTC
TRBJ2-6	-	TRBV5-1	once	CASSPLGGAAGANVLTF	TGCGCCAGCAGCCCCCTAGGGGGGGCAGCTGGGGCCAACGTCCTGACTTTC
TRBJ2-5	TRBD1	TRBV5-4	-	CASSGGDRAWETQYF	TGTGCCAGCAGCGGGGGGGACAGGGCGTGGGAGACCCAGTACTTC
TRBJ2-7	TRBD1	TRBV10-3	-	CAIRGDRWGYEQYF	TGTGCCATCAGAGGGGACAGGTGGGGGTACGAGCAGTACTTC
TRBJ2-3	TRBD2	TRBV9	-	CASSALAGGNPDTQYF	TGTGCCAGCAGCGCACTAGCGGGAGGGAATCCAGATACGCAGTATTTT
TRBJ2-5	-	TRBV2	few	CASSEARETQYF	TGTGCCAGCAGTGAAGCGAGGGAGACCCAGTACTTC
TRBJ2-7	-	TRBV28	-	CASSSTTVVQKEQYF	TGTGCCAGCAGTTCGACTACCGTGGTTCAGAAGGAGCAGTACTTC
TRBJ1-2	-	TRBV15	-	CATSRDQYDGYTF	TGTGCCACCAGCAGAGACCAGTACGATGGCTACACCTTC
TRBJ2-1	TRBD2	TRBV7-2	-	CASSLEWTSIYEQFF	TGTGCCAGCAGCTTAGAATGGACTAGTATCTATGAGCAGTTCTTC
TRBJ2-3	TRBD2	TRBV7-8	-	CASSHRLAGLSTDTQYF	TGTGCCAGCAGCCATCGACTAGCGGGCCTTAGCACAGATACGCAGTATTTT
TRBJ2-3	-	TRBV6-1	-	CASRGGSSTDTQYF	TGTGCCAGCAGGGGCGGGTCTAGCACAGATACGCAGTATTTT
TRBJ1-2	-	TRBV27	-	CASSFFPAKGYTF	TGTGCCAGCAGTTTTTTCCCCGCTAAGGGCTACACCTTC
TRBJ2-2	TRBD2	TRBV19	few	CASREGNTGELFF	TGTGCCAGTCGGGAGGGGAACACCGGGGAGCTGTTTTTT
TRBJ1-2	-	TRBV27	-	CASSLSAGPYGYTF	TGTGCCAGCAGTTTATCGGCAGGCCCCTATGGCTACACCTTC
TRBJ1-5	TRBD1	TRBV6-1	-	CASSGTGDQPQHF	TGTGCCAGCAGTGGGACAGGGGATCAGCCCCAGCATTTT
TRBJ2-7	-	TRBV5-4	-	CASSSTAEQYF	TGTGCCAGCAGCAGCACAGCCGAGCAGTACTTC
TRBJ1-1	-	TRBV12-5	-	CASGFRLGFPLARTGTEAFF	TGTGCTAGTGGTTTCCGACTCGGGTTCCCGCTAGCACGAACTGGGACTGAAGCTTTCTTT
TRBJ1-2	TRBD1	TRBV18	-	CASSLGGQNYGYTF	TGTGCCAGCTCCCTAGGGGGACAGAACTATGGCTACACCTTC
TRBJ2-1	-	TRBV28	few	CASSFFAPTGYNEQFF	TGTGCCAGCAGTTTCTTCGCGCCCACGGGGTACAATGAGCAGTTCTTC
TRBJ2-3	TRBD2	TRBV14	-	CASSLNSGGTDTQYF	TGTGCCAGCAGCCTAAATAGCGGGGGCACAGATACGCAGTATTTT
TRBJ1-2	-	TRBV7-9	-	CASSLAGDTSSYGYTF	TGTGCCAGCAGCTTAGCCGGCGACACGTCCTCATATGGCTACACCTTC
TRBJ2-7	-	TRBV23-1	-	CASSEARNRVTYEQYF	TGCGCCAGCAGTGAGGCCCGGAATCGGGTAACCTACGAGCAGTACTTC
TRBJ2-1	-	TRBV12-2	-	CASRLVTASSGFSSYNEQFF	TGTGCAAGTCGCTTAGTGACGGCGTCTAGCGGGTTTAGCTCCTACAATGAGCAGTTCTTC
TRBJ2-3	-	TRBV27	-	CASSREVRGTDTQYF	TGTGCCAGCAGTCGAGAGGTTCGGGGCACAGATACGCAGTATTTT
TRBJ2-5	TRBD2	TRBV5-1	-	CASRVTGLALKETQYF	TGCGCCAGCAGAGTAACGGGACTAGCGTTGAAAGAGACCCAGTACTTC
TRBJ2-1	TRBD2	TRBV6-1	-	CASSVAGAYNEQFF	TGTGCCAGCAGTGTGGCGGGAGCCTACAATGAGCAGTTCTTC
TRBJ2-1	TRBD1	TRBV25-1	-	CASSPRTGRNKQFF	TGTGCCAGCAGTCCCAGGACAGGGCGGAATAAGCAGTTCTTC
TRBJ2-2	-	TRBV6-6	-	CASSYSFDSTGELFF	TGTGCCAGCAGTTACTCCTTTGATAGCACCGGGGAGCTGTTTTTT